The next 14 T cell receptor beta chains were all read from a single sample in a study of shared clonotypes between healthy human individuals. Generated by immunoSEQ multiplex PCR, the TCRdb table keeps only in-frame clones and is missing some. The sample consists of about 2.3 million clones, 85% to 95% of them appearing once. Sample: naive CD4+ T cells from PBMCs. Subset here: CD45RA+ positively selected. These receptors originate from a man in his late teens or twenties in good health. Some clones in this sample may be carry-over from other donors' samples.

The chain recombines TRBV9 with TRBJ1-4, with a weak D call TRBD1 (5 bases). This CDR3 comprises 15 residues. CDR1 is SGDLS and CDR2 is YYNGEE in the germline V gene. The V gene lost 4 bases and the J gene lost 4 bases, with 14 bases spanning the gap. CDR3 protein: CASSTGRDGNEKLFF. Here the CDR3 DNA reads TGTGCCAGCAGCACCGGCCGGGACGGTAATGAAAAACTGTTTTTT. The complete variable domain, with remaining parts taken from reference TRBV9 and TRBJ1-4, reads DSGVTQTPKHLITATGQRVTLRCSPRSGDLSVYWYQQSLDQGLQFLIQYYNGEERAKGNILERFSAQQFPDLHSELNLSSLELGDSALYFCASSTGRDGNEKLFFGSGTQLSVL.

The chain recombines TRBV11-3 with TRBJ2-1, with 12 bases identical to TRBD2. V lost 0 bases, J lost 6 bases, and 9 bases stayed unmatched. The germline CDR1 and CDR2 sequences are SGHNT and YENEEA. This CDR3 comprises 18 residues. CDR3 loop: CASSLDNRLAGVGNEQFF. DNA for the CDR3: TGTGCCAGCAGCTTAGATAATAGACTAGCGGGAGTGGGCAATGAGCAGTTCTTC.

The rearrangement uses TRBV14 and TRBJ2-1, with a weak D call TRBD1 (5 bases). Trimming removed 4 bases from V and 3 bases from J, with 13 bases in between. The germline V gene encodes CDR1 SGHDN and CDR2 FVKESK. This CDR3 has 15 amino acids. The CDR3 region is CASSPGQGFYNEQFF. The CDR3 DNA reads as TGTGCCAGCAGCCCTGGACAAGGGTTCTACAATGAGCAGTTCTTC.

Regarding this clone: Other DNA variants within this sample encode the same CDR3. The chain links TRBV28 to TRBJ1-5; the match to TRBD1 covers 7 bases. J lost 6 bases, V lost 3 bases, and 5 bases had no gene match. The germline V gene has CDR1 MDHEN and CDR2 SYDVKM. The CDR3 is 14 residues long. The CDR3: CASSFGQVGQPQHF. The DNA for the CDR3 is TGTGCCAGCAGTTTCGGACAGGTTGGTCAGCCCCAGCATTTT.

The rearrangement links TRBV4-3 to TRBJ2-5, with 8 bases aligning to TRBD2. Germline V CDR1 and CDR2: LGHNA, YSLEER. CDR3 size: 14 residues. With 1 base clipped from V and 4 bases from J, the junction kept 2 bases outside the gene matches. CDR3 protein: CASSQAGGPETQYF. The CDR3 DNA follows: TGCGCCAGCAGCCAAGCGGGAGGGCCAGAGACCCAGTACTTC.

V and J are TRBV5-1 and TRBJ2-7; D gene ambiguous. V dropped 3 bases and J dropped 7 bases, with 17 bases sitting between them. The CDR3 covers 14 residues. In germline, CDR1 is SGHRS, CDR2 YFSETQ. The CDR3 DNA reads TGCGCCAGCAGCTACAGCACTCGGGTCGGGGAGCAGTACTTC. Translated, it gives CASSYSTRVGEQYF.

Remarks on this clone: Other DNA sequences from this sample encode an identical CDR3 as well. The genes are TRBV30 and TRBJ1-5; D not resolved. Trimming cost V 3 bases and J 2 bases, with 8 bases left between them. CDR3 size: 13 residues. The germline V gene has CDR1 GTSNPN and CDR2 SVGIG (reference sequence). CDR3 in amino acids: CAWSDSGNQPQHF. CDR3 DNA: TGTGCCTGGAGCGACTCTGGCAATCAGCCCCAGCATTTT.

The J gene is TRBJ2-5, the V gene TRBV6-1; tentative D call: TRBD1 (6 bases). This CDR3 comprises 13 residues. With 3 bases removed from V and 6 bases from J, the gap between germline ends came to 11 bases. Germline V gene sequence: CDR1 MNHNS, CDR2 SASEGT. The CDR3 nucleotides are TGTGCCAGCAGTGACCCCGACAGGAAGACCCAGTACTTC. It codes for CASSDPDRKTQYF.

A word on this clone: Other nucleotide sequences from this sample produce the same CDR3. V is TRBV2 and J is TRBJ2-6; a weak D match, TRBD2 (5 bases). CDR3 size: 15 residues. Trimming stripped 2 bases from V and 1 base from J, with 6 bases between. Germline-derived CDR1 and CDR2 are SNHLY and FYNNEI. The DNA for the CDR3 is TGTGCCAGCAGTGAAACTAGATCTGGGGCCAACGTCCTGACTTTC. Translation gives CASSETRSGANVLTF. The full variable domain, with the rest looked up from reference TRBV2 and TRBJ2-6, is EPEVTQTPSHQVTQMGQEVILRCVPISNHLYFYWYRQILGQKVEFLVSFYNNEISEKSEIFDDQFSVERPDGSNFTLKIRSTKLEDSAMYFCASSETRSGANVLTFGAGSRLTVL.

This clone was found once. CDR3 nucleotide sequence: TGCGCCAGCAGCTTTGTGGGAGGGCCTTCTTACGAGCAGTACTTC. Amino acid sequence: CASSFVGGPSYEQYF. J is TRBJ2-7 and V is TRBV5-1; 7 positions match TRBD2. CDR1 and CDR2 (germline): SGHRS, YFSETQ. The CDR3 is 15 residues long. V lost 2 bases to trimming and J lost 4 bases; unmatched junction nucleotides: 9.

Details on this clone: The identical CDR3 is also encoded by other nucleotide sequences in the sample. The rearrangement joins TRBV27 to TRBJ2-1; 15 bases agree with TRBD2. Germline V lookup: CDR1 MNHEY, CDR2 SMNVEV (reference sequence). The CDR3 extends over 16 amino acids. V shed 2 bases and J 6 bases; nucleotides not matched to a gene: 2. The CDR3 sequence is CASSLRGLAGGNEQFF. The CDR3 DNA is TGTGCCAGCAGTTTACGGGGACTAGCGGGAGGCAATGAGCAGTTCTTC.

This clone was seen only once. This chain joins TRBV19 and TRBJ2-1, with 14 nucleotides matching TRBD2. The germline gives CDR1 LNHDA, CDR2 SQIVND (reference sequence). The V segment lost 5 bases and the J segment 4 bases; nucleotides outside the gene matches: 13. The CDR3 has 19 amino acids. The DNA for the CDR3 is TGTGCCAGTAGTTCAGACAAAAGGGGACTAGCGGGAGTGTACAATGAGCAGTTCTTC. It specifies CASSSDKRGLAGVYNEQFF.

This clone was counted a single time. The chain is built from TRBV28 and TRBJ2-4, with D possibly matching TRBD2 (6 bases). V was clipped by 4 bases and J by 9 bases, with 16 bases between them. From germline, CDR1 is MDHEN and CDR2 SYDVKM. The CDR3 has 14 residues. The CDR3 nucleotides are TGTGCCAGCAGTTCCGGGGGTCCTGGGACCATTCAGTACTTC. Residues: CASSSGGPGTIQYF. Together with reference TRBV28 and TRBJ2-4, the CDR3 gives the full variable domain: DVKVTQSSRYLVKRTGEKVFLECVQDMDHENMFWYRQDPGLGLRLIYFSYDVKMKEKGDIPEGYSVSREKKERFSLILESASTNQTSMYLCASSSGGPGTIQYFGAGTRLSVL.

Worth noting for this clone: This CDR3 is also generated by other DNA sequences in the sample. The rearrangement links TRBV5-1 to TRBJ1-2; 7 bases map to TRBD1. Per the germline V gene, CDR1 is SGHRS and CDR2 is YFSETQ. V lost 0 bases, J lost 7 bases, and 3 bases stayed unmatched. The length of the CDR3 is 13 residues. The CDR3 DNA is TGCGCCAGCAGCTTGGAAGGGGGCGGTGGCTACACCTTC. It yields the protein CASSLEGGGGYTF.